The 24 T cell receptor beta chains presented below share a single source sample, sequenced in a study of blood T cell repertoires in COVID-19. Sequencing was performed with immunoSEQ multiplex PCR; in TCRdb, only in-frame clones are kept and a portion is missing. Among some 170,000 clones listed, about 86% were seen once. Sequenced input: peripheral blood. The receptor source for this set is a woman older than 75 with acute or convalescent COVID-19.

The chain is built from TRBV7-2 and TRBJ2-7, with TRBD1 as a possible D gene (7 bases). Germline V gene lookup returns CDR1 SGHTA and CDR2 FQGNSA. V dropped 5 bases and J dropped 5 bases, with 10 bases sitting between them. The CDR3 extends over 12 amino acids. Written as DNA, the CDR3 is TGTGCCAGCAGCCCCAGGGGGGACGAGCAGTACTTC. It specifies CASSPRGDEQYF.

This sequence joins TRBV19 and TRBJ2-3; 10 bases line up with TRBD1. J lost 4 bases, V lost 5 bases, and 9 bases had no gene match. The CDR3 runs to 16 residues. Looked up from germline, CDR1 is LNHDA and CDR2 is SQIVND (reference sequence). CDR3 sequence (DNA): TGTGCCAGTAGTTCCCGGGACAGGGGAGGGGCAGATACGCAGTATTTT. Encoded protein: CASSSRDRGGADTQYF.

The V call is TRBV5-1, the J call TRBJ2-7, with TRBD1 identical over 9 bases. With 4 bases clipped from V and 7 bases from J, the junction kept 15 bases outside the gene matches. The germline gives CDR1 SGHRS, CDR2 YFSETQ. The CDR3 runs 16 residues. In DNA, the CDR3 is TGCGCCAGCAGCGTGGGAGCGGGACAGGGTCCCATTGAGCAGTACTTC. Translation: CASSVGAGQGPIEQYF.

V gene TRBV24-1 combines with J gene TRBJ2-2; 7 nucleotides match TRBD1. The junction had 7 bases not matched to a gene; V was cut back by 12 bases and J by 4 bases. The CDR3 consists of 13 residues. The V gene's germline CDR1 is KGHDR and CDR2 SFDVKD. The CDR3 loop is CAAGRDSTGELFF. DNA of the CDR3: TGTGCCGCGGGCCGGGACAGCACCGGGGAGCTGTTTTTT.

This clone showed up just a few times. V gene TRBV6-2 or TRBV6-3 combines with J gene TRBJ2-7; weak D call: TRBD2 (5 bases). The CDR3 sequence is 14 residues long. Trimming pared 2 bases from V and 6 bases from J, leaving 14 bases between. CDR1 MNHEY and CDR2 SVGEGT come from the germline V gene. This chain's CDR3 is CASSYRRGLFEQYF. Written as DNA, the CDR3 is TGTGCCAGCAGTTACCGGCGAGGGTTGTTCGAGCAGTACTTC.

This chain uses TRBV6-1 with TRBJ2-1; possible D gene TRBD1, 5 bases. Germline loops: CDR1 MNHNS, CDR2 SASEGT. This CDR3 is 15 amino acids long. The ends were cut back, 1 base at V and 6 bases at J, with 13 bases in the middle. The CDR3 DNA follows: TGTGCCAGCAGTGAAGTCCAGGGTAGAGGCAATGAGCAGTTCTTC. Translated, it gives CASSEVQGRGNEQFF.

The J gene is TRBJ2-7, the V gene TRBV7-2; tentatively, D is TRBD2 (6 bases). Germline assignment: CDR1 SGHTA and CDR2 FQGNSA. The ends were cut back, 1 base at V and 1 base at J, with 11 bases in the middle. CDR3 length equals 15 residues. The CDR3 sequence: CASSLDAGTSYEQYF. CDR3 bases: TGTGCCAGCAGCTTAGATGCGGGGACTTCCTACGAGCAGTACTTC.

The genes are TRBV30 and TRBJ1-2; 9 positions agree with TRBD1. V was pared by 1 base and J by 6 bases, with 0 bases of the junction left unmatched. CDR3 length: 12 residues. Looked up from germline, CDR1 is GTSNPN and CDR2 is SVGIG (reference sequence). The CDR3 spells CAWSGDRDGYTF. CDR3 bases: TGTGCCTGGAGTGGGGACAGGGATGGCTACACCTTC. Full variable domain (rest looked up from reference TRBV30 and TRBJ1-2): SQTIHQWPATLVQPVGSPLSLECTVEGTSNPNLYWYRQAAGRGLQLLFYSVGIGQISSEVPQNLSASRPQDRQFILSSKKLLLSDSGFYLCAWSGDRDGYTFGSGTRLTVV.

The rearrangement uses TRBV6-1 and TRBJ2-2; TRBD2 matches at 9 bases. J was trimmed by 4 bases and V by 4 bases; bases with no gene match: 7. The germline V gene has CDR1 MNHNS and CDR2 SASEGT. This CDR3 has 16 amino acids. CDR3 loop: CASSGAGGRGTGELFF. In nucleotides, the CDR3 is TGTGCCAGCAGTGGCGCGGGGGGGCGGGGCACCGGGGAGCTGTTTTTT.

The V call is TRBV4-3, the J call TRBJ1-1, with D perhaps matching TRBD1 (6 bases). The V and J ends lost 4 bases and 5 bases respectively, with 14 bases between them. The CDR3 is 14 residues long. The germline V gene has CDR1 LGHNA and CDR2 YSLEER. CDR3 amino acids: CASSLQQGSTEAFF. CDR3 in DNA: TGCGCCAGCAGCCTCCAACAGGGTTCAACTGAAGCTTTCTTT.

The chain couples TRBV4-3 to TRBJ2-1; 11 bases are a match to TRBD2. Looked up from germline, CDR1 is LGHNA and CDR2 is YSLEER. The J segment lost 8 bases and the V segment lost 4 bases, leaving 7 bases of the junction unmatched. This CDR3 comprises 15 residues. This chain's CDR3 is CASSLSLAGGDEQFF. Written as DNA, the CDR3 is TGCGCCAGCAGCCTCTCTCTAGCGGGGGGTGATGAGCAGTTCTTC.

The CDR3 nucleotides read TGTGCCAGCAGTGCTTGGGACAGGGGCTTGCAGCCCCAGCATTTT. Encoded protein: CASSAWDRGLQPQHF. This sequence joins TRBV2 and TRBJ1-5, with 10 bases identical to TRBD1. The V gene end was trimmed by 4 bases and the J gene end by 7 bases; junction bases not matched to a gene: 7. Germline V gene sequence: CDR1 SNHLY, CDR2 FYNNEI. The CDR3 covers 15 residues.

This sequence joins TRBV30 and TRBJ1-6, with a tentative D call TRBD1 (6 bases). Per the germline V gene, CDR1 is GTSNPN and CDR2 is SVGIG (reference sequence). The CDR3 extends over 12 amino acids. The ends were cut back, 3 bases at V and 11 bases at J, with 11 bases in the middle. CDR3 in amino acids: CAWRFQGTPLHF. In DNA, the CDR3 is TGTGCCTGGAGATTCCAGGGGACACCCCTCCACTTT.

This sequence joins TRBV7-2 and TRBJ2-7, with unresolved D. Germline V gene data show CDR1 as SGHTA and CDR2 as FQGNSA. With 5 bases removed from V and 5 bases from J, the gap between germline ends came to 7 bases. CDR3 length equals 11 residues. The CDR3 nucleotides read TGTGCCAGCAGCAGCCTAAACGAGCAGTACTTC. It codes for CASSSLNEQYF. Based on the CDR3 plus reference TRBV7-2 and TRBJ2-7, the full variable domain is GAGVSQSPSNKVTEKGKDVELRCDPISGHTALYWYRQSLGQGLEFLIYFQGNSAPDKSGLPSDRFSAERTGGSVSTLTIQRTQQEDSAVYLCASSSLNEQYFGPGTRLTVT.

In DNA form, the CDR3 reads TGTGCCAGCAGCCACGACAGATACACAGATACGCAGTATTTT. This gives the protein CASSHDRYTDTQYF. The chain joins TRBV7-3 to TRBJ2-3, with D possibly matching TRBD1 (5 bases). Deletions cut 5 bases from V and 2 bases from J, with 11 bases between. The CDR3 spans 14 residues. CDR1 and CDR2 from the germline V gene are SGHTA and FQGTGA.

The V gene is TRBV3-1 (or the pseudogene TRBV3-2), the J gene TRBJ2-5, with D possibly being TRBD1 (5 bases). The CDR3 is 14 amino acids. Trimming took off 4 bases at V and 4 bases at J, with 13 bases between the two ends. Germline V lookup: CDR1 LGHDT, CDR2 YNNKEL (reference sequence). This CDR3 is CASSRSGLGETQYF. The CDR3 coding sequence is TGTGCCAGCAGCCGCTCAGGGTTGGGAGAGACCCAGTACTTC.

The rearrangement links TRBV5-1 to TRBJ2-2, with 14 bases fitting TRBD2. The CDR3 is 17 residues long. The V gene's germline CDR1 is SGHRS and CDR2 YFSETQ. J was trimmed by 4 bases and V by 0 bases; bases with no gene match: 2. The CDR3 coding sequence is TGCGCCAGCAGCTTGGGGACTAGCGGGGGGCTCACCGGGGAGCTGTTTTTT. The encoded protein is CASSLGTSGGLTGELFF.

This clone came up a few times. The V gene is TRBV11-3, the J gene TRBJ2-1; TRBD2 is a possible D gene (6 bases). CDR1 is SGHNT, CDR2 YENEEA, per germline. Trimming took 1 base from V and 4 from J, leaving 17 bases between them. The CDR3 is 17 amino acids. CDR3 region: CASSLAPPSVGYNEQFF. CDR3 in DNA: TGTGCCAGCAGCTTAGCCCCCCCTAGCGTGGGATACAATGAGCAGTTCTTC.

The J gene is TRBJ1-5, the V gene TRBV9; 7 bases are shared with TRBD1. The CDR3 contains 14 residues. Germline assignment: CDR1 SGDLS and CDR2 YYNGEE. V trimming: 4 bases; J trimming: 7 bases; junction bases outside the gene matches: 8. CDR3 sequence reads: CASSPDRAGQPQHF. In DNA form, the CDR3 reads TGTGCCAGCAGCCCCGACAGGGCCGGGCAGCCCCAGCATTTT.

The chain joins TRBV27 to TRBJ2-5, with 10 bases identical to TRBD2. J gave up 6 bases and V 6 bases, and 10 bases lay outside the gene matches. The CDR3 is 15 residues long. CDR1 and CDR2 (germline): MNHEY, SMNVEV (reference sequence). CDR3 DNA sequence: TGTGCCAGCAGCCCACTAGCGGGGACCCCGCAGACCCAGTACTTC. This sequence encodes CASSPLAGTPQTQYF.

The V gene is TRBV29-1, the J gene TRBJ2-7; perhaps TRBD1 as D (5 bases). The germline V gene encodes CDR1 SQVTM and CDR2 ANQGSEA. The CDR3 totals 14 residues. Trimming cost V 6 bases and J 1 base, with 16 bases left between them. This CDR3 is CSVAEDTLSYEQYF. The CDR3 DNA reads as TGCAGCGTGGCCGAGGACACCCTTTCCTACGAGCAGTACTTC.

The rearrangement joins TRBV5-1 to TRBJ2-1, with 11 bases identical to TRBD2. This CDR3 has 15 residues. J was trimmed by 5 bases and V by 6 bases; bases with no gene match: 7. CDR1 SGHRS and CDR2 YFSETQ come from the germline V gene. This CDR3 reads CASTARTSGHNEQFF. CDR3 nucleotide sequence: TGCGCCAGCACCGCAAGGACTAGCGGGCACAATGAGCAGTTCTTC.

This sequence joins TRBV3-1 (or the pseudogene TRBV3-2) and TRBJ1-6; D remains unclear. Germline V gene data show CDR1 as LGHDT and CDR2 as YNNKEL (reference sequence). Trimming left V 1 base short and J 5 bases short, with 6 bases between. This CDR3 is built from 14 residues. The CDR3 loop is CASSQGGNNSPLHF. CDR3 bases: TGTGCCAGCAGCCAAGGAGGTAATAATTCACCCCTCCACTTT.

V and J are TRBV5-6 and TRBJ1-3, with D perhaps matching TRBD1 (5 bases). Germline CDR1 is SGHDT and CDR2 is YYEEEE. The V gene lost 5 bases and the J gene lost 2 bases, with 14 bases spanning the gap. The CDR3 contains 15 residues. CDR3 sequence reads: CASSYFDSTGNTIYF. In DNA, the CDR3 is TGTGCCAGCAGTTATTTCGACAGTACTGGAAACACCATATATTTT.